This entry features one T cell receptor beta chain sequence. The antigen is unknown. The data were taken from a study of cytomegalovirus exposure and HLA in healthy donors. This CDR3 region has 17 residues. The ends lost 6 bases at V and 0 bases at J; junction bases unmatched: 8. Germline V gives CDR1 SGHTA, CDR2 FQGNSA. Points from the study as a whole: Most likely, a cluster of highly shared sequence variants arose as a sequencing artifact. V- and J-gene trimming in TCR beta was tied to a missense DCLRE1C variant by an analysis performed later. Several top significant clusters appeared, in a later analysis, to be linked to common viral pathogens.

Amplification used 60 Vbeta primers and 13 Jbeta primers. Profiled with immunoSEQ multiplex PCR; TCRdb holds only in-frame clones, not every one. The sample yields approximately 89,000 clones, about three quarters seen once. V and J are TRBV7-2 and TRBJ2-6, with 7 bases identical to TRBD2. Sequencing was performed on PBMCs. This TCR came from a man aged 30 to 39 in good health and CMV-seropositive. The CDR3 protein is CASSIARGTSGANVLTF. CDR3 bases: TGTGCCAGCAGTATTGCGCGGGGGACCTCTGGGGCCAACGTCCTGACTTTC.